This T cell receptor (beta chain) was documented in a study of spatial heterogeneity in lung cancer. Time point given: blood at routine non-recurrence follow-up after resection. The CDR3 runs 14 residues. Trimming removed 8 bases from V and 0 bases from J, with 11 bases in between. Germline V gene data show CDR1 as MNHEY and CDR2 as SVGEGT. Using its own MiXCR run on the 5' RACE reads, TCRdb lists one record per CDR3 protein. Among 35,000 to 55,000 distinct CDR3 sequences listed, approximately 10% were seen once. This specimen was PBMCs, taken at follow-up. The source of this sequence is a male donor with early-stage non-small cell lung cancer. V and J are TRBV6-2 or TRBV6-3 and TRBJ1-5, with unresolved D. The CDR3 is CASQQSYSNQPQHF. The CDR3 coding sequence is TGTGCCAGCCAACAGTCCTATAGCAATCAGCCCCAGCATTTT.